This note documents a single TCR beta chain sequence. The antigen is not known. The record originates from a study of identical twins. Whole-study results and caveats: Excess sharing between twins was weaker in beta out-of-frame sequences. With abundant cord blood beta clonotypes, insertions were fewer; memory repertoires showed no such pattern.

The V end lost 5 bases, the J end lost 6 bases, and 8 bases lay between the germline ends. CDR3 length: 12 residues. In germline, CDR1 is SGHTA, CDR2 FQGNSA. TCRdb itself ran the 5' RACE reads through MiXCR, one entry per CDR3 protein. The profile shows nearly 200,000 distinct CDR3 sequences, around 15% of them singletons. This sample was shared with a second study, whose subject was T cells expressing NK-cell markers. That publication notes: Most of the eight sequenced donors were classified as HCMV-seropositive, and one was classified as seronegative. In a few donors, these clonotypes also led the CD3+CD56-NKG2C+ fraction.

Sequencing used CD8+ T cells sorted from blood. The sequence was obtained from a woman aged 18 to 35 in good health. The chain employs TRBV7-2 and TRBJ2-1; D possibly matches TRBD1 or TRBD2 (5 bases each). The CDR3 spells CASSRDGNEQFF. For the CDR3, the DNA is TGTGCCAGCAGCAGGGACGGCAATGAGCAGTTCTTC.